The present entry profiles one TCR beta chain with its context. Germline lookup yields CDR1 SNHLY and CDR2 FYNNEI. The trim removed 5 bases at V and 10 bases at J, leaving 6 bases unmatched. The CDR3 is 14 amino acids. The sample belongs to a study of cytomegalovirus exposure and HLA in healthy donors. 60 Vbeta and 13 Jbeta primers were used in PCR. Authors' methods: Roughly 76 million unique TCR beta chains, about 11 million of them shared, were counted by a later analysis. Measured with immunoSEQ multiplex PCR; TCRdb has only the in-frame clones, and not every one. V, J and clone size are those of that table, while D and trimming were read from the DNA. The table shows roughly 170,000 clones, with 80% occurring only once.

V and J are TRBV2 and TRBJ2-6, with 9 bases fitting TRBD1. The sequenced material came from PBMCs. This receptor was identified in a man aged 25 to 40 in good health and CMV-seropositive. Here the CDR3 reads CASSLDRGPNVLTF. The CDR3 DNA is TGTGCCAGCAGTCTGGACAGGGGACCGAACGTCCTGACTTTC.